This is a list of T cell receptor beta chains from one sample in a study of CD8 T cells in ankylosing spondylitis. One entry per CDR3 protein results from TCRdb running MiXCR on the 5' RACE reads. Of about 340,000 distinct CDR3 sequences in the sample, roughly 20% were seen once. The specimen was blood, either unsorted or a sorted T cell fraction (not recorded which). Source of these receptors: a male donor with ankylosing spondylitis or in good health (not recorded which). The CDR3 runs from the conserved cysteine through the conserved F or W. D genes are given only for firm matches. Clone size is stated in some rows and not others, as once, few, many or a class when expanded.

j_call v_call clone_size d_call cdr3_aa cdr3_nt
TRBJ2-5 TRBV20-1 - TRBD1 CSARRTGDRRAETQYF TGCAGTGCTAGGAGGACAGGGGATCGTCGGGCAGAGACCCAGTACTTC
TRBJ2-7 TRBV29-1 - - CSVTGTGSYEQYF TGCAGCGTAACCGGGACGGGCTCCTACGAGCAGTACTTC
TRBJ2-1 TRBV6-1 - TRBD2 CASSKGLTSGGPYNEQFF TGTGCCAGCAGTAAAGGACTCACTAGCGGGGGACCCTACAATGAGCAGTTCTTC
TRBJ1-5 TRBV5-5 - - CASSPGLLSYQPQHF TGTGCCAGCAGCCCCGGGCTGCTCTCCTATCAGCCCCAGCATTTT
TRBJ2-4 TRBV5-6 once - CASSLGKGAIQYF TGTGCCAGCAGCTTGGGCAAGGGTGCCATTCAGTACTTC
TRBJ2-7 TRBV10-3 once TRBD1 CAIRTTGDGEQYF TGTGCCATCAGGACGACAGGGGACGGCGAGCAGTACTTC
TRBJ2-7 TRBV12-3/TRBV12-4 few - CASSFGNRFYEQYF TGTGCCAGCAGTTTTGGAAACAGGTTCTACGAGCAGTACTTC
TRBJ2-7 TRBV12-3/TRBV12-4 - - CASSPKYRATYEQYF TGTGCCAGCAGTCCGAAATACAGGGCAACCTACGAGCAGTACTTC
TRBJ2-7 TRBV4-1 - TRBD2 CASSQGFSGGRTYEQYF TGCGCCAGCAGCCAAGGGTTTAGCGGGGGCCGCACCTACGAGCAGTACTTC
TRBJ1-1 TRBV29-1 few - CSVPVGTEAFF TGCAGCGTTCCGGTAGGGACTGAAGCTTTCTTT
TRBJ1-1 TRBV7-9 - - CASSLAELTEAFF TGTGCCAGCAGCTTAGCGGAGTTGACTGAAGCTTTCTTT
TRBJ2-7 TRBV7-9 - TRBD2 CASSLPLAGGSYEQYF TGTGCCAGCAGCTTACCCCTAGCGGGGGGTAGCTACGAGCAGTACTTC
TRBJ2-5 TRBV28 few - CASSLCCEAGVMETQYF TGTGCCAGCAGTTTATGCTGTGAGGCAGGGGTAATGGAGACCCAGTACTTC
TRBJ2-5 TRBV12-3/TRBV12-4 few TRBD2 CASSFSPWTSDQETQYF TGTGCCAGCAGTTTTTCCCCCTGGACTAGCGACCAAGAGACCCAGTACTTC
TRBJ2-7 TRBV5-6 - TRBD1 CASSLEQGDYEQYF TGTGCCAGCAGCTTGGAACAGGGGGACTACGAGCAGTACTTC
TRBJ2-3 TRBV5-6 many TRBD1 CASSDRADTQYF TGTGCCAGCAGCGACAGGGCAGATACGCAGTATTTT
TRBJ2-1 TRBV4-1 - TRBD2 CASSHGGGLEQFF TGCGCCAGCAGCCATGGGGGGGGACTTGAGCAGTTCTTC
TRBJ2-7 TRBV7-3 - TRBD2 CASSPRTSRAWSWYEQYF TGTGCCAGCAGCCCGAGGACTAGCCGAGCATGGTCGTGGTACGAGCAGTACTTC
TRBJ2-2 TRBV11-2 few - CASSTTSTGELLAVNTGELFF TGTGCCAGCAGCACGACTTCGACAGGGGAGTTGCTAGCGGTGAACACCGGGGAGCTGTTTTTT
TRBJ2-2 TRBV6-2/TRBV6-3 few - CASRPRDLNTGELFF TGTGCCAGCAGGCCCCGGGACCTCAACACCGGGGAGCTGTTTTTT
TRBJ2-3 TRBV5-6 - - CASSLVLDFDTQYF TGTGCCAGCAGCTTGGTCCTAGACTTCGATACGCAGTATTTT
TRBJ1-2 TRBV24-1 - TRBD1 CATSDPGQGIHGYTF TGTGCCACCAGTGACCCCGGACAGGGCATCCATGGCTACACCTTC
TRBJ2-1 TRBV12-3/TRBV12-4 - TRBD2 CGSSLIAGGHSSNEQFF TGTGGCAGCAGTTTAATTGCGGGGGGTCACTCTTCTAATGAGCAGTTCTTC
TRBJ2-7 TRBV11-2 - TRBD1 CASSLGAGGFYEQYF TGTGCCAGCAGCTTAGGGGCAGGGGGTTTCTACGAGCAGTACTTC
TRBJ2-2 TRBV4-2 - - CASSQETSYGPGELFF TGTGCCAGCAGCCAAGAGACTAGTTACGGACCCGGGGAGCTGTTTTTT
TRBJ2-7 TRBV9 many - CASSAGYEQYF TGTGCCAGCAGCGCCGGTTACGAGCAGTACTTC
TRBJ1-2 TRBV12-3/TRBV12-4 many - CASSFGRYGYTF TGTGCCAGCAGTTTCGGTCGCTATGGCTACACCTTC